Included here is one T cell receptor beta chain sequence, with context. Antigen: not known. The data stem from a study of blood T cells in healthy people across ages. Donation came from healthy Caucasian individuals in Russia who were aged 6 to 90. Through a sample-barcoded 5' primer and a J-beta primer mix, a second PCR was run for roughly 6 to 11 cycles. TCRdb passed the 5' RACE reads through MiXCR, listing each CDR3 protein once. The sample shows nearly 1 million distinct CDR3 sequences, about 51% of them seen only once. Study outcomes and limitations: Correlation between TCR beta diversity and naive T cell percentage was strong.

Per the germline V gene, CDR1 is SGHTA and CDR2 is FQGNSA. This CDR3 comprises 14 residues. The sequence derives from a woman aged 60-70 years in good health. The specimen sequenced was blood. The J gene is TRBJ2-5, the V gene TRBV7-2; TRBD2 aligns across 10 bases. The DNA end lines up better with TRBJ2-7; the J call may be wrong. CDR3 sequence (DNA): TGTGCCAGCAAGCCTAGCGGGAGACTTAACGAGCAGTACTTC. Its protein is CASKPSGRLNEQYF.